The clone carrying this T cell receptor beta chain was observed a handful of times. In germline, CDR1 is KGHDR, CDR2 SFDVKD. The trim removed 5 bases at V and 12 bases at J, leaving 6 bases unmatched. The CDR3 has 15 amino acids. Enrollment of patients from Seattle took place during active infection, with longitudinal follow-up. This specimen belongs to a study of blood T cell repertoires in COVID-19. About the study: Acute-phase and convalescent COVID-19 samples originated in the United States, Italy and Spain. The cDNA or gDNA used as material had been derived from T cells, B-cell-depleted T cells, or PBMCs.

Sequencing was performed with immunoSEQ multiplex PCR; in TCRdb, only in-frame clones are kept and a portion is missing. Here the sample spans some 200,000 clones, 83% being singletons. The sequence derives from a woman aged 25 to 45 with COVID-19, enrolled during active disease. The chain combines TRBV24-1 with TRBJ2-1; 16 bases are a match to TRBD2. The specimen was peripheral blood. The CDR3 DNA reads as TGTGCCACCAGTGCCGGGACTAGCGGGGGGGCTGGGCAGTTCTTC. Amino acids: CATSAGTSGGAGQFF.